Below, 17 T cell receptor beta chains from the same sample are listed, as sequenced in a study of CDR3 diversity in severe acne. A single record per CDR3 protein comes from TCRdb applying MiXCR to the PCR reads. Found here are roughly 100,000 distinct CDR3 sequences, roughly 51% of them singletons; the top ten hold roughly 12%. The sample consisted of blood. All receptors come from a male donor with acne.

In regard to this clonotype: Sequence at one end of the junction differs from germline and may be a read error. The chain carries TRBV13 and TRBJ1-6; 7 positions agree with TRBD1. Germline V gene lookup returns CDR1 PRHDT and CDR2 FYEKMQ (reference sequence). The CDR3 consists of 15 residues. Here the CDR3 reads CASGIGTARNSPLHF. The CDR3 nucleotides are TGCGCCAGCGGCATAGGGACAGCTAGAAATTCACCCCTCCACTTT.

This clonotype has ten or more counts. The chain uses TRBV20-1 and TRBJ1-5; D is unresolved. Germline V gene lookup returns CDR1 DFQATT and CDR2 SNEGSKA (reference sequence). V dropped 3 bases and J dropped 2 bases, with 11 bases sitting between them. The CDR3 has 14 residues. For the CDR3, the DNA is TGCAGTGCTAGTAGTAGCGTTGGCAATCAGCCCCAGCATTTT. Its protein is CSASSSVGNQPQHF.

A remark on this clonotype: One end of the junction does not line up with germline, which may come from a read error. V usage is TRBV20-1 and J usage is TRBJ2-3; tentatively, D is TRBD1 (7 bases). In germline, CDR1 is DFQATT, CDR2 SNEGSKA (reference sequence). The CDR3 sequence is 14 residues long. The CDR3 protein is CSANLGGQADTQYF. CDR3 DNA sequence: TGCAGTGCTAACTTGGGAGGACAGGCAGATACGCAGTACTTT.

Worth noting for this clonotype: At one of its ends the junction is not consistent with the germline gene, which may arise from a read error. The rearrangement links TRBV7-2 to TRBJ2-5, with 12 positions matching TRBD2. CDR1 is SGHTA and CDR2 is FQGNSA in the germline V gene. The CDR3 has 12 residues. DNA for the CDR3: TGTGCCAGCAGCCCCGGGACTAGCGGGCTCCTATTC. As protein: CASSPGTSGLLF. The whole variable domain, remainder taken from reference TRBV7-2 and TRBJ2-5, is GAGVSQSPSNKVTEKGKDVELRCDPISGHTALYWYRQSLGQGLEFLIYFQGNSAPDKSGLPSDRFSAERTGGSVSTLTIQRTQQEDSAVYLCASSPGTSGLLFGPGTRLLVL.

In the case of this clonotype: This may come from a read error, since a much larger clone is one base off. V is TRBV19 and J is TRBJ2-2; perhaps TRBD1 as D (6 bases). Trimming took off 5 bases at V and 9 bases at J, with 10 bases between the two ends. The CDR3 runs 12 residues. Germline CDR1 is LNHDA and CDR2 is SQIVND (reference sequence). CDR3 in DNA: TGTGCCAGTAGTGGGGGCGCCAGGGAGCTGTTTTTT. It yields the protein CASSGGARELFF.

The chain combines TRBV20-1 with TRBJ2-3; no reliable D call. Trimming shortened V by 3 bases and J by 11 bases, and 18 bases separated the two germline ends. Germline V lookup: CDR1 DFQATT, CDR2 SNEGSKA (reference sequence). This CDR3 contains 13 residues. In DNA, the CDR3 is TGCAGTGCTAGGTTGGGTAGTTGGTATGAGCAGTATTTT. This translates into CSARLGSWYEQYF.

This clonotype was recorded only once. This chain joins TRBV28 and TRBJ2-1; 8 bases are a match to TRBD2. The CDR3 spans 14 residues. CDR1 is MDHEN and CDR2 is SYDVKM in the germline V gene. The V and J ends lost 2 bases and 6 bases, in that order; junction bases with no gene match: 3. As DNA, the CDR3 is TGTGCCAGCAGTTTAGAGCGGGAGCTCAATGAGCAGTTCTTC. It specifies CASSLERELNEQFF.

This clonotype has more than one count but fewer than ten. The chain recombines TRBV18 with TRBJ2-7; D gene ambiguous. Trimming took off 3 bases at V and 7 bases at J, with 16 bases between the two ends. In germline, CDR1 is KGHSH, CDR2 LQKENI. The CDR3 has 14 residues. CDR3 DNA: TGTGCCAGCTCACCCCTGGGGTCGATCTTTGAGCAGTACTTC. Amino acids: CASSPLGSIFEQYF.

This chain connects TRBV20-1 to TRBJ2-7; 10 bases match TRBD2. Germline CDR1 DFQATT, CDR2 SNEGSKA (reference sequence). The ends lost 3 bases at V and 3 bases at J; junction bases unmatched: 5. This CDR3 spans 14 amino acids. The CDR3 spells CSASGIAGGYEQYF. CDR3 sequence (DNA): TGCAGTGCTAGTGGAATAGCGGGAGGCTACGAGCAGTACTTC.

This clonotype rates as medium-sized. The chain carries TRBV7-2 and TRBJ2-5; D not certain. CDR1 is SGHTA, CDR2 FQGNSA, per germline. Trimming left V 1 base short and J 0 bases short, with 6 bases between. The CDR3 is 14 residues long. The CDR3 spells CASSLGPNQETQYF. DNA of the CDR3: TGTGCCAGCAGCTTAGGTCCAAACCAAGAGACCCAGTACTTC.

This clonotype was counted at least ten times. The V and J genes are TRBV7-6 and TRBJ2-7; TRBD2 might be the D (6 bases). CDR1 and CDR2 from the germline V gene are SGHVS and FNYEAQ. The CDR3 is 14 residues long. Deletions cut 1 base from V and 3 bases from J, with 10 bases between. As DNA, the CDR3 is TGTGCCAGCAGCTTAGGTAGCGGCAACTACGAGCAGTACTTC. Translated: CASSLGSGNYEQYF. The full variable domain, its missing parts supplied by reference TRBV7-6 and TRBJ2-7, is GAGVSQSPRYKVTKRGQDVALRCDPISGHVSLYWYRQALGQGPEFLTYFNYEAQQDKSGLPNDRFSAERPEGSISTLTIQRTEQRDSAMYRCASSLGSGNYEQYFGPGTRLTVT.

The genes are TRBV7-9 and TRBJ1-4, with D perhaps TRBD1 (6 bases). The ends were cut back, 5 bases at V and 3 bases at J, with 16 bases in the middle. Germline V gene sequence: CDR1 SEHNR, CDR2 FQNEAQ (reference sequence). The CDR3 has 16 residues. CDR3 DNA: TGTGCCAGCAGCGGGGGGCTTCGGCCTTCTAATGAAAAACTGTTTTTT. This translates into CASSGGLRPSNEKLFF.

The V and J genes are TRBV7-3 and TRBJ1-1; D gene ambiguous. V shed 1 base and J shed 4 bases, with 10 bases lying between them. Germline V lookup: CDR1 SGHTA, CDR2 FQGTGA. This CDR3 has 14 amino acids. The CDR3 sequence is CASSLSATGTEAFF. The CDR3 coding sequence is TGTGCCAGCAGCTTAAGTGCGACTGGCACTGAAGCTTTCTTT.

This clonotype is medium-sized. CDR3 nucleotides: TGCAGTGCCGTACCAGGTGGGTCTCAGCCCCAGCATTTT. It is translated as CSAVPGGSQPQHF. The chain has TRBV20-1 and TRBJ1-5, with D uncertain. CDR3 size: 13 residues. Germline assignment: CDR1 DFQATT and CDR2 SNEGSKA (reference sequence). Trimming cost V 6 bases and J 6 bases, with 15 bases left between them.

This clonotype has just one count. This rearrangement joins TRBV10-3 to TRBJ2-3, with D unresolved. Looked up from germline, CDR1 is ENHRY and CDR2 is SYGVKD. The CDR3 totals 14 residues. The ends were cut back, 2 bases at V and 2 bases at J, with 8 bases in the middle. The CDR3 protein is CAISEPTPTDTQYF. The CDR3 DNA follows: TGTGCCATCAGTGAGCCTACCCCCACAGATACGCAGTATTTT.

This clonotype was recorded at least ten times. V and J are TRBV20-1 and TRBJ2-3; TRBD2 matches at 7 bases. Per the germline V gene, CDR1 is DFQATT and CDR2 is SNEGSKA (reference sequence). V trimming: 3 bases; J trimming: 2 bases; junction bases outside the gene matches: 5. The CDR3 runs 14 residues. This CDR3 reads CSARSGTFTDTQYF. In DNA form, the CDR3 reads TGCAGTGCTAGGAGCGGGACCTTCACAGATACGCAGTATTTT.

This clonotype was observed many times. V usage is TRBV13 and J usage is TRBJ2-7; D is ambiguous. Germline V gene sequence: CDR1 PRHDT, CDR2 FYEKMQ (reference sequence). CDR3 length: 12 residues. Trimming stripped 5 bases from V and 2 bases from J, with 7 bases between. The CDR3 spells CASSPRAYEQYF. The CDR3 DNA follows: TGTGCCAGCAGCCCCCGGGCCTACGAGCAGTACTTC.